Sequencing of this TCR beta chain was carried out in a study of tumor-infiltrating lymphocytes in primary liver carcinoma. Turning to the study itself: Stage T1-T3 N0M0 tumors measured roughly 4 to 11 cm at most.

V lost 5 bases to trimming and J lost 5 bases, with 12 bases between them. This CDR3 has 12 amino acids. Looked up from germline, CDR1 is SQVTM and CDR2 is ANQGSEA. This clonotype was observed many times. Germline DNA was also extracted, and blood RNA was taken from unsorted whole blood. None of the patients had received treatment, and all had chronic HBV infection. Before the operation took place, around 4 milliliters of peripheral blood were collected. A primer matching the constant region was used to make TCR beta cDNA from 500 ng of total RNA. Researchers made the TCR beta libraries by running three nested multiplex PCR rounds with slightly modified ARM-PCR. It was with TRBV1-TRBV30 forward primers and a C-beta reverse primer that the first two PCR rounds were run, at 10 to 11 cycles each. TCRdb processed the multiplex PCR reads anew with MiXCR; each CDR3 protein has one entry. The table includes approximately 340,000 distinct CDR3 sequences, 65% detected once.

This TCR was recovered from a man aged 35-49 years with primary liver carcinoma and hepatitis B virus infection. The chain carries TRBV29-1 and TRBJ1-1; no definite D call. Sequencing used peripheral blood. CDR3 loop: CSVPTEKTEAFF. The CDR3 DNA reads as TGCAGCGTTCCCACAGAGAAAACTGAAGCTTTCTTT.